These 24 T cell receptor beta chains were sequenced from one sample in a study of shared clonotypes between healthy human individuals (dated by TCRdb to the early 2020s). The receptor library was made with the immunoSEQ multiplex PCR assay. The table was pulled from immuneACCESS by TCRdb, which kept in-frame rearrangements only. Such tables lose some clones; where checked, under half of the loss comes from unresolved V genes, and the rest has no known cause. The sample data list some 2,100,000 clones, and 90% to 97% of these were observed just once. The ten top clones hold roughly 0.13% of the sample. The sample consisted of naive CD4+ T cells sorted from blood. This specimen's cell subset or site label, interpreted: CD45RA+ positively selected. The receptors here all came from a young man in good health.

This rearrangement joins TRBV5-1 to TRBJ1-5; TRBD1 aligns across 7 bases. V gave up 4 bases and J gave up 3 bases; unmatched junction bases: 7. Germline loops: CDR1 SGHRS, CDR2 YFSETQ. The CDR3 consists of 15 residues. In nucleotides, the CDR3 is TGCGCCAGCAGCATAGGGGGACAGCTCAATCAGCCCCAGCATTTT. It encodes CASSIGGQLNQPQHF. The variable domain in full, completed from reference TRBV5-1 and TRBJ1-5, reads KAGVTQTPRYLIKTRGQQVTLSCSPISGHRSVSWYQQTPGQGLQFLFEYFSETQRNKGNFPGRFSGRQFSNSRSEMNVSTLELGDSALYLCASSIGGQLNQPQHFGDGTRLSIL.

For the CDR3, the DNA is TGTGCCAGCAGTTTGTATTTCGGCAGGGCCGGGCGGGAGCAGTACTTC. Amino acids: CASSLYFGRAGREQYF. This chain links TRBV28 with TRBJ2-7, with a possible D match to TRBD1 (5 bases). The length of the CDR3 is 16 residues. V shed 3 bases and J shed 7 bases, with 22 bases lying between them. Germline lookup yields CDR1 MDHEN and CDR2 SYDVKM. The entire variable domain, with the rest obtained from reference TRBV28 and TRBJ2-7, is as follows: DVKVTQSSRYLVKRTGEKVFLECVQDMDHENMFWYRQDPGLGLRLIYFSYDVKMKEKGDIPEGYSVSREKKERFSLILESASTNQTSMYLCASSLYFGRAGREQYFGPGTRLTVT.

V is TRBV10-3 and J is TRBJ2-1, with 8 bases matching TRBD1. With V trimmed by 4 bases and J by 5 bases, 7 bases remained unmatched. There are 15 residues in the CDR3. Per the germline V gene, CDR1 is ENHRY and CDR2 is SYGVKD. The CDR3 sequence: CAISGSGTGDNEQFF. Here the CDR3 DNA reads TGTGCCATCAGTGGGTCCGGGACAGGCGACAATGAGCAGTTCTTC.

The genes are TRBV5-4 and TRBJ2-2; TRBD1 matches 7 bases. CDR1 is SGHNT, CDR2 YYREEE, per germline (reference sequence). The V and J ends lost 3 bases and 0 bases, in that order; junction bases with no gene match: 5. CDR3 length: 16 residues. CDR3 protein: CASSSSQGANTGELFF. The DNA for the CDR3 is TGTGCCAGCAGCTCCTCGCAGGGGGCGAACACCGGGGAGCTGTTTTTT.

V gene TRBV30 combines with J gene TRBJ2-6; possible D gene TRBD1, 5 bases. V gave up 4 bases and J gave up 0 bases, with 10 bases separating them. This CDR3 contains 15 residues. CDR1 is GTSNPN and CDR2 is SVGIG in the germline V gene (reference sequence). The DNA for the CDR3 is TGTGCCTGGAACAGGAAAGGCTCTGGGGCCAACGTCCTGACTTTC. Its protein is CAWNRKGSGANVLTF.

This chain links TRBV30 with TRBJ2-1; TRBD2 matches 8 bases. The V gene's germline CDR1 is GTSNPN and CDR2 SVGIG (reference sequence). The CDR3 totals 16 residues. Trimming cost V 4 bases and J 5 bases; bases outside gene matches: 13. DNA for the CDR3: TGTGCCTGGACCTCTTCTCGAGCGGGGGCCCACAATGAGCAGTTCTTC. It yields the protein CAWTSSRAGAHNEQFF.

CDR3 residues: CASSFFSSGNTIYF. CDR3 nucleotides: TGCGCCAGCAGCTTCTTTAGCTCTGGAAACACCATATATTTT. V gene TRBV5-1 combines with J gene TRBJ1-3; D call uncertain. The germline V gene encodes CDR1 SGHRS and CDR2 YFSETQ. This CDR3 contains 14 residues. Trimming removed 2 bases at V and 0 bases at J, with 6 bases between.

The V gene is TRBV28, the J gene TRBJ1-5; D not resolved. Germline CDR1 and CDR2: MDHEN and SYDVKM. This CDR3 has 15 residues. V was clipped by 3 bases and J by 2 bases, with 11 bases between them. CDR3 region: CASSFLGIGNQPQHF. The CDR3 DNA is TGTGCCAGCAGTTTCCTGGGAATTGGCAATCAGCCCCAGCATTTT.

The chain combines TRBV27 with TRBJ1-4; 8 nucleotides agree with TRBD1. The V gene end was trimmed by 7 bases and the J gene end by 2 bases; junction bases not matched to a gene: 3. The CDR3 loop spans 14 amino acids. The germline gives CDR1 MNHEY, CDR2 SMNVEV (reference sequence). CDR3 residues: CASTRTGTNEKLFF. The CDR3 region has the DNA TGTGCCAGCACTCGGACAGGGACTAATGAAAAACTGTTTTTT.

This chain connects TRBV5-5 to TRBJ2-7, with D possibly matching TRBD1 (5 bases). Trimming removed 2 bases from V and 4 bases from J, with 13 bases in between. In germline, CDR1 is SGHKS, CDR2 YYEKEE (reference sequence). The CDR3 extends over 14 amino acids. CDR3 coding DNA: TGTGCCAGCAGCTTTCTGACAGATTTTTACGAGCAGTACTTC. It specifies CASSFLTDFYEQYF.

The chain is built from TRBV27 and TRBJ2-1; 15 nucleotides line up with TRBD2. Germline values: CDR1 MNHEY, CDR2 SMNVEV (reference sequence). The CDR3 loop spans 18 amino acids. The V segment lost 6 bases and the J segment 1 base; nucleotides outside the gene matches: 7. The CDR3 loop is CASSTRTSGRVSYNEQFF. CDR3 DNA sequence: TGTGCCAGCAGCACTCGGACTAGCGGGAGGGTATCCTACAATGAGCAGTTCTTC.

This clone was picked up one time. The chain couples TRBV6-5 to TRBJ1-1, with a tentative D call TRBD1 (5 bases). The CDR3 runs 12 residues. From germline, CDR1 is MNHEY and CDR2 SVGAGI. Trimming shortened V by 6 bases and J by 3 bases, and 8 bases separated the two germline ends. CDR3 coding DNA: TGTGCCAGCAGGGCGACAGACACTGAAGCTTTCTTT. It encodes CASRATDTEAFF.

The chain links TRBV5-1 to TRBJ2-1, with 11 bases aligning to TRBD2. The CDR3 consists of 19 residues. Germline-derived CDR1 and CDR2 are SGHRS and YFSETQ. Trimming took 4 bases from V and 9 from J; bases not matched to a gene: 21. In nucleotides, the CDR3 is TGCGCCAGCAGCGTCTCCCTAGCGGGAGGTATTGGTTTGGATCGTGAGCAGTTCTTC. Its protein product is CASSVSLAGGIGLDREQFF.

This clone occurred a few times. Other DNA sequences of this sample code for an identical CDR3. The chain joins TRBV7-9 to TRBJ2-3; 13 bases are shared with TRBD2. J lost 2 bases, V lost 4 bases, and 3 bases had no gene match. The germline V gene encodes CDR1 SEHNR and CDR2 FQNEAQ (reference sequence). This CDR3 is 16 amino acids long. CDR3 region: CASSSGLAGDTDTQYF. The CDR3 DNA is TGTGCCAGCAGCTCAGGACTAGCGGGGGACACAGATACGCAGTATTTT.

The rearrangement uses TRBV5-1 and TRBJ2-5; the match to TRBD2 covers 8 bases. Germline V CDR1 and CDR2: SGHRS, YFSETQ. The CDR3 is 16 residues long. Unmatched junction bases numbered 13, after V lost 5 bases and J lost 4 bases. The CDR3 is CASSPPGLARVETQYF. CDR3 coding DNA: TGCGCCAGCAGTCCACCTGGACTAGCCCGTGTAGAGACCCAGTACTTC.

The chain links TRBV30 to TRBJ2-3, with D hard to call. Germline CDR1 is GTSNPN and CDR2 is SVGIG (reference sequence). The CDR3 contains 15 residues. V shed 3 bases and J shed 1 base, with 14 bases lying between them. This chain's CDR3 is CAWSEKRTGTDTQYF. CDR3 in DNA: TGTGCCTGGAGCGAAAAACGTACAGGCACAGATACGCAGTATTTT.

Regarding this clone: Other DNA sequences from this sample encode an identical CDR3 as well. The gene calls are TRBV5-4 and TRBJ2-2; D is unclear. CDR3 length: 14 amino acids. Per germline, CDR1 SGHNT and CDR2 YYREEE (reference sequence). With 4 bases removed from V and 3 bases from J, the gap between germline ends came to 10 bases. For the CDR3, the DNA is TGTGCCAGCAGCCTAGGAGTTGACACCGGGGAGCTGTTTTTT. Protein product: CASSLGVDTGELFF.

V is TRBV11-2 and J is TRBJ1-4; tentatively, D is TRBD1 (5 bases). The CDR3 has 15 residues. Trimming took 1 base from V and 5 from J, leaving 11 bases between them. Germline CDR1 reads SGHAT; CDR2 reads FQNNGV. The CDR3: CASSLGQHLNEKLFF. The CDR3 DNA sequence: TGTGCCAGCAGCTTAGGACAGCACCTGAATGAAAAACTGTTTTTT.

The chain has TRBV5-1 and TRBJ1-1; D may be TRBD1 (6 bases). V was cut by 1 base and J by 4 bases, with 20 bases left in between. The CDR3 runs 17 residues. Germline CDR1 and CDR2: SGHRS and YFSETQ. CDR3 nucleotide sequence: TGCGCCAGCAGCTTGCAACCCTCGGGGGGGCTGGGCACTGAAGCTTTCTTT. Its protein product is CASSLQPSGGLGTEAFF.

CDR3 region: CASSEVRATGELFF. The DNA of the CDR3 is TGTGCCAGCAGTGAAGTTAGGGCAACCGGGGAGCTGTTTTTT. The V call is TRBV2, the J call TRBJ2-2; D uncertain. Germline CDR1 reads SNHLY; CDR2 reads FYNNEI. V gave up 1 base and J gave up 5 bases, with 8 bases separating them. The CDR3 covers 14 residues.

V usage is TRBV29-1 and J usage is TRBJ2-2, with TRBD2 identical over 7 bases. The V segment lost 4 bases and the J segment 7 bases; nucleotides outside the gene matches: 12. The germline V gene has CDR1 SQVTM and CDR2 ANQGSEA. This CDR3 has 15 amino acids. The CDR3 loop reads CSVVGGSGVSGELFF. CDR3 nucleotides: TGCAGCGTTGTGGGCGGGAGTGGAGTAAGCGGGGAGCTGTTTTTT.

The chain has TRBV30 and TRBJ2-5, with 15 positions matching TRBD2. Germline CDR1 GTSNPN, CDR2 SVGIG (reference sequence). The CDR3 runs to 19 residues. The V gene end was trimmed by 2 bases and the J gene end by 5 bases; junction bases not matched to a gene: 15. CDR3: CAWSLLPGLAGGTGETQYF. In DNA, the CDR3 is TGTGCCTGGAGTCTTCTACCGGGACTAGCGGGAGGAACCGGTGAGACCCAGTACTTC.

The rearrangement joins TRBV12-5 to TRBJ2-1; TRBD2 matches at 8 bases. This CDR3 is 14 amino acids long. Germline CDR1 is LGHNT and CDR2 is FRNRAP. V gave up 6 bases and J gave up 4 bases; unmatched junction bases: 5. The CDR3 region is CASGSGGFYNEQFF. DNA of the CDR3: TGTGCTAGTGGATCGGGGGGGTTTTACAATGAGCAGTTCTTC.

The chain employs TRBV5-4 and TRBJ1-2; D is unresolved. CDR3 length equals 12 residues. Trimming took 0 bases from V and 7 from J, leaving 7 bases between them. From germline, CDR1 is SGHNT and CDR2 YYREEE (reference sequence). CDR3 in amino acids: CASSLERIGYTF. The CDR3 nucleotides read TGTGCCAGCAGCTTGGAACGAATTGGCTACACCTTC.